These T cell receptor beta chains were read from a single sample in a study of blood T cell repertoires in COVID-19. The repertoire was sequenced with immunoSEQ multiplex PCR; TCRdb's copy has only in-frame clones and lacks some. Of approximately 210,000 clones listed, 88% are singletons. The sequenced sample consisted of peripheral blood. The receptors originated from a man between 18 and 35 years old with active or convalescent COVID-19. The CDR3 runs from the conserved cysteine through the conserved F or W. D genes are given only for firm matches. Size is stated for part of the rows, as once, few or many counts, or as a class when the clone is expanded.

CDR3,DNA,J,V,size,D
CSVEWLGGVQETQYF,TGCAGCGTTGAATGGCTGGGAGGGGTCCAAGAGACCCAGTACTTC,TRBJ2-5,TRBV29-1,few,TRBD2
CASSPGQGFWNEQFF,TGTGCCAGCAGCCCGGGACAGGGCTTTTGGAATGAGCAGTTCTTC,TRBJ2-1,TRBV28,.,TRBD1
CASSSWTSGSYEQYF,TGTGCCAGCAGTTCTTGGACTAGCGGGAGCTACGAGCAGTACTTC,TRBJ2-7,TRBV6-2/TRBV6-3,few,TRBD2
CASSKSVREETQYF,TGCGCCAGCAGCAAATCTGTCAGGGAAGAGACCCAGTACTTC,TRBJ2-5,TRBV5-1,once,.
CASSQVGLGAGINEQFF,TGCGCCAGCAGCCAAGTTGGCCTAGGCGCGGGAATAAATGAGCAGTTCTTC,TRBJ2-1,TRBV4-3,.,.
CATSDPTGGPNTEAFF,TGTGCCACCAGTGACCCTACAGGGGGACCGAACACTGAAGCTTTCTTT,TRBJ1-1,TRBV24-1,.,TRBD1
CASSFTGSETQYF,TGTGCCAGCAGCTTTACAGGGAGCGAGACCCAGTACTTC,TRBJ2-5,TRBV5-6,.,.
CASSQEGRTDTQYF,TGTGCCAGCAGCCAAGAGGGCCGCACAGATACGCAGTATTTT,TRBJ2-3,TRBV3-1/TRBV3-2,.,.
CASSSTRQGYSGNTIYF,TGTGCCAGCAGCTCAACCCGACAGGGGTACTCTGGAAACACCATATATTTT,TRBJ1-3,TRBV7-9,.,TRBD1
CASSYGGSVEAFF,TGTGCCAGCAGTTACGGCGGGTCGGTTGAAGCTTTCTTT,TRBJ1-1,TRBV6-6,.,.
CASSFRLASYEQYF,TGTGCCAGTAGTTTTCGACTAGCGAGCTACGAGCAGTACTTC,TRBJ2-7,TRBV19,.,TRBD2
CASSEWREKLFF,TGTGCCAGCAGTGAATGGAGGGAAAAACTGTTTTTT,TRBJ1-4,TRBV2,.,.
CAIRPGTSGPNEQFF,TGTGCCATCAGGCCCGGGACTAGCGGGCCCAATGAGCAGTTCTTC,TRBJ2-1,TRBV10-3,.,TRBD2
CASSLDPGTGVDEQYF,TGTGCCAGCAGTTTAGACCCCGGGACAGGGGTCGACGAGCAGTACTTC,TRBJ2-7,TRBV6-5,.,TRBD1
CASSLGQANQPQHF,TGCGCCAGCAGCCTAGGACAGGCGAATCAGCCCCAGCATTTT,TRBJ1-5,TRBV5-1,.,TRBD1
CASSRGGMNTEAFF,TGTGCCAGCAGCCGGGGGGGTATGAACACTGAAGCTTTCTTT,TRBJ1-1,TRBV7-2,.,.
CASSVDRTSNQPQHF,TGTGCCAGCAGCGTAGACAGGACTAGCAATCAGCCCCAGCATTTT,TRBJ1-5,TRBV6-5,.,.
CASINFRDRGIREQYF,TGCGCCAGCATAAATTTCCGGGACAGGGGAATACGCGAGCAGTACTTC,TRBJ2-7,TRBV10-2,.,TRBD1
CASSRGVTGYNQPQHF,TGTGCCAGTAGCCGGGGAGTGACAGGGTATAATCAGCCCCAGCATTTT,TRBJ1-5,TRBV19,.,TRBD1
CASSHMSGLAGWIIYEQYF,TGCGCCAGCAGTCATATGAGCGGGTTAGCGGGATGGATTATCTACGAGCAGTACTTC,TRBJ2-7,TRBV23-1,.,TRBD2
CASSERFYQPQHF,TGTGCCAGCAGTGAACGTTTCTATCAGCCCCAGCATTTT,TRBJ1-5,TRBV6-1,once,.
CASLGTDTQYF,TGTGCCAGTTTAGGCACAGATACGCAGTATTTT,TRBJ2-3,TRBV27,.,.
CASRKTGSYGYTF,TGTGCCAGCAGGAAAACAGGGTCGTATGGCTACACCTTC,TRBJ1-2,TRBV27,few,.
CAHSGDPEAFF,TGTGCCCATTCAGGGGACCCTGAAGCTTTCTTT,TRBJ1-1,TRBV30,.,.
CASSLPEVYGYTF,TGTGCCAGCAGCTTGCCAGAGGTATATGGCTACACCTTC,TRBJ1-2,TRBV5-4,.,.
CASSDTYNQPQHF,TGTGCCAGTAGTGACACCTACAATCAGCCCCAGCATTTT,TRBJ1-5,TRBV19,.,.
CASSPRDRRGEQYF,TGTGCCAGCAGTCCCAGGGACAGGCGAGGCGAACAGTACTTC,TRBJ2-7,TRBV28,once,TRBD1
CASGPYPGQGDLTEKLFF,TGTGCTAGTGGACCCTACCCGGGACAGGGTGATCTGACGGAAAAACTGTTTTTT,TRBJ1-4,TRBV12-5,.,TRBD1
CASSLVGGAYEQYF,TGTGCCAGCAGCTTAGTAGGGGGGGCCTACGAGCAGTACTTC,TRBJ2-7,TRBV7-2,.,.
CAWSIPGNQPQHF,TGTGCCTGGAGCATCCCGGGTAATCAGCCCCAGCATTTT,TRBJ1-5,TRBV30,.,.
CASIPTLAGVYEQYF,TGTGCCAGCATCCCAACCCTAGCGGGAGTTTACGAGCAGTACTTC,TRBJ2-7,TRBV27,.,TRBD2
CASSSTSGAYNEQFF,TGTGCCAGCAGTTCGACTAGCGGAGCTTACAATGAGCAGTTCTTC,TRBJ2-1,TRBV28,.,TRBD2
CASSPPLALPYF,TGTGCCAGCTCACCGCCCCTAGCCCTGCCCTATTTT,TRBJ1-3,TRBV18,.,.
CASSLTGVSTEAFF,TGTGCCAGCAGCTTAACAGGGGTTTCCACTGAAGCTTTCTTT,TRBJ1-1,TRBV11-2,.,TRBD1
CSAGTGTEAFF,TGCAGTGCTGGGACAGGCACTGAAGCTTTCTTT,TRBJ1-1,TRBV20-1,.,TRBD1
CASRARYEQYF,TGTGCCAGCAGGGCCCGCTACGAGCAGTACTTC,TRBJ2-7,TRBV28,.,.
CASSPTWVGDSPLHF,TGCGCCAGCAGCCCGACCTGGGTAGGGGATTCACCCCTCCACTTT,TRBJ1-6,TRBV5-1,.,.
CAWSPTGTRSREQYF,TGTGCCTGGAGTCCAACCGGGACTAGATCGCGCGAGCAGTACTTC,TRBJ2-7,TRBV30,.,TRBD2
CAWSVDWKSVDEQFF,TGTGCCTGGAGCGTCGACTGGAAGAGTGTGGATGAGCAGTTCTTC,TRBJ2-1,TRBV30,.,.
CASSLPRDRGTNEKLFF,TGTGCCAGTAGTCTACCCCGGGACAGGGGTACTAATGAAAAACTGTTTTTT,TRBJ1-4,TRBV19,.,TRBD1
CASSPSGRNQPQHF,TGTGCCAGCAGCCCGTCGGGTCGCAATCAGCCCCAGCATTTT,TRBJ1-5,TRBV16,.,.